This TCR beta chain was profiled in a study of cytomegalovirus exposure and HLA in healthy donors. Study at large: Earlier work reported roughly 120 million unique TCR beta sequences from 150 million to 200 million T cells. General observations from the study: Certain sequence variants were highly shared and formed a cluster, and this cluster was likely a sequencing artifact. It was assumed in the presence/absence analyses that sequencing depth was roughly uniform across donors.

Researchers ran the PCR with 60 Vbeta and 13 Jbeta primers. Method: immunoSEQ multiplex PCR; TCRdb's copy keeps in-frame clones and lacks some. The data contain 60,000 to 65,000 clones, around 87% of them singletons. V dropped 2 bases and J dropped 6; count of bases not matched to a gene: 0. From germline, CDR1 is MRHNA and CDR2 SNTAGT. The CDR3 runs to 13 residues. Concerning this clone: Its target is not known.

The clonotype comes from a man aged 18 to 29 in good health and CMV-seronegative. Input material: PBMCs. The V call is TRBV6-4, the J call TRBJ2-1; 8 bases are a match to TRBD2. CDR3 sequence: CASSDGTSNEQFF. CDR3 bases: TGTGCCAGCAGTGACGGGACTAGCAATGAGCAGTTCTTC.